The rows below give T cell receptor beta chains drawn from one sample of a study of blood T cell repertoires in COVID-19. The repertoire was sequenced with immunoSEQ multiplex PCR; TCRdb's copy has only in-frame clones and lacks some. The sample consists of around 100,000 clones, more than 70% of them appearing once. The sequencing sample was made of peripheral blood. These receptors were collected from a woman between 55 and 75 years old with acute or convalescent COVID-19. The CDR3 runs from the conserved cysteine through the conserved F or W. The order of the fields is J gene, D gene, clone size, V gene, CDR3 protein, CDR3 DNA. The D gene is left open where the match is weak. Clone size appears in some rows only: once, few, many, or a class for an expanded clone.

j_call: TRBJ1-6
d_call: -
clone_size: -
v_call: TRBV28
cdr3_aa: CASSSGGSAYNSPLHF
cdr3_nt: TGTGCCAGCAGTTCGGGGGGGAGCGCCTATAATTCACCCCTCCACTTT

j_call: TRBJ2-1
d_call: TRBD2
clone_size: -
v_call: TRBV9
cdr3_aa: CASSVIGLAGVRPNEQFF
cdr3_nt: TGTGCCAGCAGCGTAATCGGACTAGCGGGAGTGAGGCCAAATGAGCAGTTCTTC

j_call: TRBJ1-3
d_call: TRBD1
clone_size: -
v_call: TRBV6-1
cdr3_aa: CASSVQGQGTFSSGNTIYF
cdr3_nt: TGTGCCAGCAGTGTTCAAGGACAGGGGACTTTTAGCTCTGGAAACACCATATATTTT

j_call: TRBJ2-7
d_call: -
clone_size: -
v_call: TRBV4-1
cdr3_aa: CASSLSPPFLYEQYF
cdr3_nt: TGCGCCAGCAGCCTCAGTCCACCGTTCCTCTACGAGCAGTACTTC

j_call: TRBJ2-3
d_call: -
clone_size: -
v_call: TRBV20-1
cdr3_aa: CSASPLATSTDTQYF
cdr3_nt: TGCAGTGCTAGTCCGCTAGCCACTAGCACAGATACGCAGTATTTT

j_call: TRBJ1-5
d_call: TRBD1
clone_size: -
v_call: TRBV6-5
cdr3_aa: CASRLRDSHQPQHF
cdr3_nt: TGTGCCAGCAGACTGCGGGACAGTCATCAGCCCCAGCATTTT

j_call: TRBJ1-1
d_call: -
clone_size: -
v_call: TRBV11-2
cdr3_aa: CASRRTGSLNTEAFF
cdr3_nt: TGTGCCAGCAGGAGAACAGGGTCATTGAACACTGAAGCTTTCTTT

j_call: TRBJ1-6
d_call: -
clone_size: -
v_call: TRBV5-8
cdr3_aa: CASSLWVGAGNSPLHF
cdr3_nt: TGTGCCAGCAGCTTGTGGGTTGGGGCCGGCAATTCACCCCTCCACTTT

j_call: TRBJ2-3
d_call: TRBD2
clone_size: -
v_call: TRBV10-3
cdr3_aa: CAVRATGLAVSTDTQYF
cdr3_nt: TGTGCCGTCAGAGCTACCGGACTAGCGGTGAGCACAGATACGCAGTATTTT

j_call: TRBJ2-1
d_call: -
clone_size: once
v_call: TRBV28
cdr3_aa: CATLESGASNEQFF
cdr3_nt: TGTGCCACCCTCGAGAGCGGAGCGAGCAATGAGCAGTTCTTC

j_call: TRBJ2-5
d_call: -
clone_size: few
v_call: TRBV7-9
cdr3_aa: CATSSGFQETQYF
cdr3_nt: TGTGCCACCTCCTCGGGATTCCAAGAGACCCAGTACTTC

j_call: TRBJ2-7
d_call: TRBD2
clone_size: -
v_call: TRBV11-2
cdr3_aa: CASSLTSGRSYEQYF
cdr3_nt: TGTGCCAGCAGCCTGACTAGCGGGAGGTCCTACGAGCAGTACTTC

j_call: TRBJ1-4
d_call: TRBD1
clone_size: -
v_call: TRBV25-1
cdr3_aa: CASISGRVEGANNEKLFF
cdr3_nt: TGTGCCAGCATTTCGGGGCGCGTTGAGGGGGCCAATAATGAAAAACTGTTTTTT

j_call: TRBJ2-4
d_call: TRBD2
clone_size: -
v_call: TRBV3-1/TRBV3-2
cdr3_aa: CASSHAPGTSGIQYF
cdr3_nt: TGTGCCAGCAGCCACGCTCCCGGGACTAGCGGCATTCAGTACTTC

j_call: TRBJ1-1
d_call: -
clone_size: -
v_call: TRBV2
cdr3_aa: CASSDGGREDTEAFF
cdr3_nt: TGTGCCAGCAGTGACGGAGGCAGGGAGGACACTGAAGCTTTCTTT

j_call: TRBJ2-1
d_call: -
clone_size: -
v_call: TRBV19
cdr3_aa: CASSIGQGNEQFF
cdr3_nt: TGTGCCAGTAGTATAGGGCAGGGTAATGAGCAGTTCTTC

j_call: TRBJ2-5
d_call: TRBD2
clone_size: -
v_call: TRBV18
cdr3_aa: CASSAGLAGATQYF
cdr3_nt: TGTGCCAGCTCGGCCGGACTAGCGGGAGCAACCCAGTACTTC

j_call: TRBJ2-5
d_call: -
clone_size: -
v_call: TRBV25-1
cdr3_aa: CASSEYGGGTQETQYF
cdr3_nt: TGTGCCAGCAGTGAATATGGGGGAGGTACCCAAGAGACCCAGTACTTC

j_call: TRBJ2-3
d_call: TRBD2
clone_size: -
v_call: TRBV9
cdr3_aa: CASSPGTSGYTQYF
cdr3_nt: TGTGCCAGCAGCCCCGGGACTAGCGGGTATACACAGTATTTT

j_call: TRBJ1-2
d_call: -
clone_size: few
v_call: TRBV19
cdr3_aa: CASTQEAASGYTF
cdr3_nt: TGTGCCAGTACCCAGGAGGCAGCAAGTGGCTACACCTTC

j_call: TRBJ2-7
d_call: TRBD1
clone_size: -
v_call: TRBV15
cdr3_aa: CATSSSTGTAYGRSPQYF
cdr3_nt: TGTGCCACCAGCAGTTCCACCGGGACAGCCTACGGGCGTAGCCCGCAGTACTTC

j_call: TRBJ1-5
d_call: TRBD1
clone_size: once
v_call: TRBV6-6
cdr3_aa: CASTPPGTGGNQPQHF
cdr3_nt: TGTGCCAGCACCCCCCCCGGGACAGGGGGCAATCAGCCCCAGCATTTT

j_call: TRBJ1-4
d_call: TRBD1
clone_size: once
v_call: TRBV28
cdr3_aa: CASSLSGGVEKLFF
cdr3_nt: TGTGCCAGCAGTTTATCAGGGGGCGTTGAAAAACTGTTTTTT

j_call: TRBJ1-4
d_call: -
clone_size: -
v_call: TRBV2
cdr3_aa: CASRLGDNNNEKLFF
cdr3_nt: TGTGCCAGCAGATTGGGGGACAACAATAATGAAAAACTGTTTTTT

j_call: TRBJ2-5
d_call: -
clone_size: -
v_call: TRBV13
cdr3_aa: CASSNRLGRGQETQYF
cdr3_nt: TGTGCCAGCAGCAATAGACTCGGACGGGGACAAGAGACCCAGTACTTC

j_call: TRBJ1-2
d_call: -
clone_size: -
v_call: TRBV7-2
cdr3_aa: CASSPDRLNGYTF
cdr3_nt: TGTGCCAGCAGCCCGGACAGACTTAATGGCTACACCTTC

j_call: TRBJ1-4
d_call: -
clone_size: -
v_call: TRBV29-1
cdr3_aa: CSAGNEKLFF
cdr3_nt: TGCAGCGCCGGTAATGAAAAACTGTTTTTT

j_call: TRBJ2-2
d_call: -
clone_size: -
v_call: TRBV19
cdr3_aa: CASRRTLMRTGELFF
cdr3_nt: TGTGCCAGTAGACGTACTCTGATGCGCACCGGGGAGCTGTTTTTT

j_call: TRBJ2-1
d_call: TRBD1
clone_size: -
v_call: TRBV19
cdr3_aa: CASSMRGTGYNEQFF
cdr3_nt: TGTGCCAGTAGTATGCGTGGGACAGGCTACAATGAGCAGTTCTTC

j_call: TRBJ1-2
d_call: TRBD1
clone_size: -
v_call: TRBV20-1
cdr3_aa: CSAGGQGRNNYGYTF
cdr3_nt: TGCAGTGCTGGTGGACAGGGCAGGAATAACTATGGCTACACCTTC

j_call: TRBJ2-2
d_call: -
clone_size: -
v_call: TRBV3-1/TRBV3-2
cdr3_aa: CASSQDPANTGELFF
cdr3_nt: TGTGCCAGCAGCCAAGATCCAGCGAACACCGGGGAGCTGTTTTTT

j_call: TRBJ2-1
d_call: TRBD2
clone_size: -
v_call: TRBV5-6
cdr3_aa: CASANQIPPPSGIYNEQFF
cdr3_nt: TGTGCCAGCGCCAACCAAATCCCCCCTCCTAGCGGGATATACAATGAGCAGTTCTTC

j_call: TRBJ2-5
d_call: TRBD2
clone_size: -
v_call: TRBV11-2
cdr3_aa: CASRKFTGTRETQYF
cdr3_nt: TGTGCCAGCAGAAAATTCACCGGGACTAGAGAGACCCAGTACTTC

j_call: TRBJ1-6
d_call: -
clone_size: -
v_call: TRBV12-3/TRBV12-4
cdr3_aa: CASSGYNSPLHF
cdr3_nt: TGTGCCAGCAGCGGGTATAATTCACCCCTCCACTTT

j_call: TRBJ2-1
d_call: TRBD2
clone_size: -
v_call: TRBV3-1/TRBV3-2
cdr3_aa: CASGGLAGTEQFF
cdr3_nt: TGTGCCAGCGGAGGACTAGCGGGTACGGAGCAGTTCTTC

j_call: TRBJ1-2
d_call: TRBD1
clone_size: -
v_call: TRBV5-1
cdr3_aa: CASSLWTGGDYGYTF
cdr3_nt: TGCGCCAGCAGCTTATGGACAGGGGGGGACTATGGCTACACCTTC

j_call: TRBJ2-2
d_call: -
clone_size: -
v_call: TRBV6-5
cdr3_aa: CASSSHGTETTGELFF
cdr3_nt: TGTGCCAGCAGTTCTCACGGAACAGAAACCACCGGGGAGCTGTTTTTT

j_call: TRBJ1-1
d_call: -
clone_size: -
v_call: TRBV9
cdr3_aa: CASSVANTPNTEAFF
cdr3_nt: TGTGCCAGCAGCGTAGCGAATACACCCAACACTGAAGCTTTCTTT

j_call: TRBJ2-3
d_call: TRBD1
clone_size: -
v_call: TRBV5-4
cdr3_aa: CASSIGTGTDTQYF
cdr3_nt: TGTGCCAGCAGCATAGGGACAGGCACAGATACGCAGTATTTT

j_call: TRBJ1-5
d_call: TRBD1
clone_size: -
v_call: TRBV28
cdr3_aa: CASSSHQGQVYNQPQHF
cdr3_nt: TGTGCCAGCAGTTCTCACCAAGGACAGGTTTACAATCAGCCCCAGCATTTT

j_call: TRBJ1-1
d_call: TRBD1
clone_size: -
v_call: TRBV6-5
cdr3_aa: CASKTGVWNTEAFF
cdr3_nt: TGTGCCAGCAAAACAGGGGTATGGAACACTGAAGCTTTCTTT

j_call: TRBJ2-1
d_call: TRBD2
clone_size: -
v_call: TRBV30
cdr3_aa: CAWLSGNLPNEQFF
cdr3_nt: TGTGCCTGGCTAAGCGGGAATCTTCCCAATGAGCAGTTCTTC

j_call: TRBJ1-3
d_call: TRBD1
clone_size: -
v_call: TRBV18
cdr3_aa: CASSPGQAQSGNTIYF
cdr3_nt: TGTGCCAGCTCACCAGGACAGGCTCAGTCTGGAAACACCATATATTTT

j_call: TRBJ1-1
d_call: -
clone_size: -
v_call: TRBV5-4
cdr3_aa: CASSQWNRDAAAAFF
cdr3_nt: TGTGCCAGCAGCCAATGGAACAGGGACGCCGCAGCAGCTTTCTTT

j_call: TRBJ2-7
d_call: TRBD2
clone_size: -
v_call: TRBV27
cdr3_aa: CASSALLAGLYEQYF
cdr3_nt: TGTGCCAGCAGTGCGCTACTAGCGGGTCTATACGAGCAGTACTTC

j_call: TRBJ2-3
d_call: -
clone_size: once
v_call: TRBV2
cdr3_aa: CASSEQRVGTDTQYF
cdr3_nt: TGTGCCAGCAGTGAACAGCGGGTCGGCACAGATACGCAGTATTTT

j_call: TRBJ1-3
d_call: -
clone_size: -
v_call: TRBV6-5
cdr3_aa: CASTPSYNSGNTIYF
cdr3_nt: TGTGCCAGCACCCCATCTTACAACTCTGGAAACACCATATATTTT

j_call: TRBJ1-5
d_call: -
clone_size: -
v_call: TRBV18
cdr3_aa: CASSPSSNQPQHF
cdr3_nt: TGTGCCAGCTCTCCGTCTAGCAATCAGCCCCAGCATTTT

j_call: TRBJ1-4
d_call: -
clone_size: once
v_call: TRBV3-1/TRBV3-2
cdr3_aa: CASNRGAATNEKLFF
cdr3_nt: TGTGCCAGCAACCGGGGGGCCGCAACTAATGAAAAACTGTTTTTT

j_call: TRBJ1-2
d_call: -
clone_size: -
v_call: TRBV2
cdr3_aa: CATQFNGYTF
cdr3_nt: TGTGCCACACAGTTTAATGGCTACACCTTC

j_call: TRBJ2-1
d_call: TRBD2
clone_size: -
v_call: TRBV5-1
cdr3_aa: CASSLLAGKQFF
cdr3_nt: TGCGCCAGCAGCTTACTAGCGGGGAAGCAGTTCTTC

j_call: TRBJ2-1
d_call: -
clone_size: -
v_call: TRBV10-2
cdr3_aa: CASGSWASVDNEQFF
cdr3_nt: TGCGCCAGCGGAAGTTGGGCTAGCGTCGACAATGAGCAGTTCTTC

j_call: TRBJ1-2
d_call: -
clone_size: -
v_call: TRBV5-1
cdr3_aa: CASSQRGDYGYTF
cdr3_nt: TGCGCCAGCAGCCAAAGGGGCGACTATGGCTACACCTTC

j_call: TRBJ2-2
d_call: TRBD2
clone_size: once
v_call: TRBV4-1
cdr3_aa: CASSPTFAGGRTGELFF
cdr3_nt: TGCGCCAGCAGCCCCACCTTCGCGGGAGGACGGACCGGGGAGCTGTTTTTT

j_call: TRBJ1-1
d_call: -
clone_size: -
v_call: TRBV12-3/TRBV12-4
cdr3_aa: CASSLRGDTEAFF
cdr3_nt: TGTGCCAGCAGTTTACGGGGAGACACTGAAGCTTTCTTT

j_call: TRBJ1-3
d_call: -
clone_size: -
v_call: TRBV5-1
cdr3_aa: CASSLAGGNTIYF
cdr3_nt: TGCGCCAGCAGCTTGGCAGGGGGAAACACCATATATTTT

j_call: TRBJ2-1
d_call: TRBD2
clone_size: once
v_call: TRBV7-9
cdr3_aa: CASSSTSGSAWNEQFF
cdr3_nt: TGTGCCAGCAGCTCGACTAGCGGGAGCGCCTGGAATGAGCAGTTCTTC

j_call: TRBJ2-3
d_call: -
clone_size: -
v_call: TRBV28
cdr3_aa: CASGTPSRRVTDTQYF
cdr3_nt: TGTGCCAGCGGAACCCCATCTCGCAGGGTAACAGATACGCAGTATTTT

j_call: TRBJ1-3
d_call: -
clone_size: once
v_call: TRBV19
cdr3_aa: CASIMTDFSGNTIYF
cdr3_nt: TGTGCCAGTATCATGACGGACTTCTCTGGAAACACCATATATTTT

j_call: TRBJ1-4
d_call: TRBD1
clone_size: -
v_call: TRBV6-5
cdr3_aa: CASSIGTGGSEKLFF
cdr3_nt: TGTGCCAGCAGTATAGGGACAGGGGGCTCTGAAAAACTGTTTTTT